This TCR beta chain was captured by sequencing in a study of blood T cell repertoires in COVID-19. The CDR3 totals 15 residues. CDR1 MDHEN and CDR2 SYDVKM come from the germline V gene. The V and J ends lost 6 bases and 0 bases respectively, with 14 bases between them. The protocol was immunoSEQ multiplex PCR, while the TCRdb copy is restricted to in-frame clones and leaves out a portion. The repertoire consists of over 120,000 clones, with over 60% occurring once and the leading ten covering 3.5% to 5%. The V call is TRBV28, the J call TRBJ1-1; unclear D gene. The sequence was collected from a woman aged 80 or older with active or convalescent COVID-19. Material for sequencing was peripheral blood. This CDR3 is CASSTIWLMNTEAFF. In DNA form, the CDR3 reads TGTGCCAGCAGCACCATCTGGCTCATGAACACTGAAGCTTTCTTT.